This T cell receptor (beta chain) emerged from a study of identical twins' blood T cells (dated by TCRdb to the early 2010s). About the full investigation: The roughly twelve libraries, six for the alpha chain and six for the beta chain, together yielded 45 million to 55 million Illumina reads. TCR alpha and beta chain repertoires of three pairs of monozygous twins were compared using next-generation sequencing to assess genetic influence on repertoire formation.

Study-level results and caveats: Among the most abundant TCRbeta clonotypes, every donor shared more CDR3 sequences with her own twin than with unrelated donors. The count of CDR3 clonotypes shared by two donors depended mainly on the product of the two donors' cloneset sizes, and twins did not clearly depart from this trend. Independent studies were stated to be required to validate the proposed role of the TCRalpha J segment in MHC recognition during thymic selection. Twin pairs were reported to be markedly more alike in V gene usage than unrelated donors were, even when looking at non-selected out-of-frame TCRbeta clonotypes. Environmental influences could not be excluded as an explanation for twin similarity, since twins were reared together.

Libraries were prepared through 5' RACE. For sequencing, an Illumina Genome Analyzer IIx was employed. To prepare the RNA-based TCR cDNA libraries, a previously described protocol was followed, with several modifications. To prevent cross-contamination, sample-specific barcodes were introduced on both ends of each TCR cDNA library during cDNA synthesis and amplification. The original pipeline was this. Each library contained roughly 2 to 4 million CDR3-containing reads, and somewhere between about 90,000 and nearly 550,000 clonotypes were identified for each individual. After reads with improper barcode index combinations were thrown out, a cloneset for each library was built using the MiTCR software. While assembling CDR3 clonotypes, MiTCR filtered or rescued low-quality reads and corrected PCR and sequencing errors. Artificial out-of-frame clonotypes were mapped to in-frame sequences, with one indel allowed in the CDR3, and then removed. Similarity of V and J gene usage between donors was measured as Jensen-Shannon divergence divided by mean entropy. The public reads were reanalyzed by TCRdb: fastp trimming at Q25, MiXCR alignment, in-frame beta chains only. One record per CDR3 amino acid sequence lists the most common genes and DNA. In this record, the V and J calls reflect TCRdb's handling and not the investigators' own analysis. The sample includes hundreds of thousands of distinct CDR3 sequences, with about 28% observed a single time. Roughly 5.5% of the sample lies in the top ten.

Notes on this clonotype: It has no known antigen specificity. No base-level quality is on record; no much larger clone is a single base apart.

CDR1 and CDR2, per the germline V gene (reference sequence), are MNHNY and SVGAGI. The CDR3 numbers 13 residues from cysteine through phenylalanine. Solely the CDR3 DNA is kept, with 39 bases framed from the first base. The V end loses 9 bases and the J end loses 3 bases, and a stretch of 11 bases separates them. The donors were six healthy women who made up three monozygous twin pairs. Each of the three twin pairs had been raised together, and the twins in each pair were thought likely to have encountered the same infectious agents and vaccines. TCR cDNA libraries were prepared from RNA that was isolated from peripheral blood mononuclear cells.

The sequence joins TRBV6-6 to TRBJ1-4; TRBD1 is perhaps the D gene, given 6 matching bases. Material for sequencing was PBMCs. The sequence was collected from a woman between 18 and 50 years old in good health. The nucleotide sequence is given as TGTGCCAGTTGGGGGCTAGCTAATGAAAAACTGTTTTTT. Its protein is CASWGLANEKLFF.